This T cell receptor beta chain was sequenced for a study of blood T cell repertoires in COVID-19. Background on the study: The origin of the acute and convalescent COVID-19 samples was the United States, Italy and Spain.

This clone has just one count. V lost 5 bases and J 2 bases, leaving 16 bases between the germline ends. The CDR3 spans 15 residues. Germline CDR1 is SQVTM and CDR2 is ANQGSEA. Here immunoSEQ multiplex PCR was the method, and the copy in TCRdb shows in-frame clones only, minus some. The sample holds over 150,000 clones, about 75% seen once. Sequencing used peripheral blood. The chain couples TRBV29-1 to TRBJ2-1; D remains unclear. The sequence was collected from a woman aged 70-85 years with acute or convalescent COVID-19. The CDR3 sequence: CSVRLAERTYNEQFF. The CDR3 DNA is TGCAGCGTTAGACTGGCAGAAAGGACCTACAATGAGCAGTTCTTC.